Each of the 26 T cell receptor beta chains below was sequenced from the same sample in a study of beta chain features in type 1 diabetes. Study conclusions and caveats: Shortening that was moderate but significant affected the TCRB CDR3s of Type 1 diabetes patients in all four CD4+ subsets.

Their specific antigens are unknown. Sequenced material consisted of expressed TCRB transcripts (all of the isolated RNA was reverse transcribed). Method: immunoSEQ multiplex PCR; TCRdb's copy keeps in-frame clones and lacks some. The sample lists 250,000 or so clones, over 20% occurring once. Sequences were obtained from naive CD4+ T cells from blood. The source of these receptors is a woman in her thirties or forties with type 1 diabetes.

In this sample, this clone turned up a few times. The chain carries TRBV6-6 and TRBJ2-7; 11 positions match TRBD1. After removal of 4 bases from V and 2 bases from J, the junction contained 4 bases not matched to a gene. The CDR3 has 15 residues. Germline CDR1 is MNHNY and CDR2 is SVGAGI (reference sequence). CDR3 bases: TGTGCCAGCAGTTCTCAGGGACAGGGGGCCTACGAGCAGTACTTC. It encodes CASSSQGQGAYEQYF.

This clone was found a few times. The chain links TRBV9 to TRBJ1-5; 7 bases match TRBD1. V dropped 5 bases and J dropped 5; count of bases not matched to a gene: 7. Germline CDR1 SGDLS, CDR2 YYNGEE. The CDR3 is 14 residues long. The CDR3 loop is CASSTADRDQPQHF. The CDR3, as DNA: TGTGCCAGCAGTACGGCAGACAGGGATCAGCCCCAGCATTTT. Looking up the rest from reference TRBV9 and TRBJ1-5 gives the full variable domain: DSGVTQTPKHLITATGQRVTLRCSPRSGDLSVYWYQQSLDQGLQFLIQYYNGEERAKGNILERFSAQQFPDLHSELNLSSLELGDSALYFCASSTADRDQPQHFGDGTRLSIL.

This clone appeared once. The chain recombines TRBV6-5 with TRBJ1-1; D is unclear. The CDR3 has 12 residues. V lost 2 bases, J lost 10 bases, and 11 bases lay in between. Germline values: CDR1 MNHEY, CDR2 SVGAGI. The CDR3 region is CASSYDQVGAFF. The CDR3 DNA reads as TGTGCCAGCAGTTACGATCAGGTGGGAGCTTTCTTT.

This clone occurred a few times. Given the absence of the conserved phenylalanine or tryptophan at the CDR3 end, a read error is likely. The DNA is omitted, as the CDR3 cannot be located on it reliably, and the CDR3 follows TCRdb's listing. The chain is built from TRBV29-1 and TRBJ1-1; the table's D gene call, TRBD1, was not cross checked with the DNA. Germline V gives CDR1 SQVTM, CDR2 ANQGSEA. Ends included, the CDR3 has 14 residues. This CDR3 is CSVETTGIVEALRY.

The chain is built from TRBV6-5 and TRBJ2-1; D remains unclear. The CDR3 contains 14 residues. Between the trimmed V and J ends, which lost 4 bases and 8 bases, there was a span of 15 bases. CDR1 and CDR2 from the germline V gene are MNHEY and SVGAGI. CDR3 sequence: CASSSSVGNDEQFF. The CDR3 nucleotides are TGTGCCAGCAGTTCCAGCGTAGGAAACGATGAGCAGTTCTTC.

The V and J genes are TRBV28 and TRBJ2-3, with D possibly being TRBD2 (5 bases). The germline gives CDR1 MDHEN, CDR2 SYDVKM. The V gene lost 5 bases and the J gene lost 5 bases, with 17 bases spanning the gap. The CDR3 loop spans 15 amino acids. The CDR3 DNA reads as TGTGCCAGCAGTCTCCCCCTGCGGGCTGGAGATACGCAGTATTTT. Translating gives CASSLPLRAGDTQYF.

There are a few counts of this clone. In DNA, the CDR3 is TGTGCCATCAGCCGGGACTCTGGGGCCAACGTCCTGACTTTC. Its protein is CAISRDSGANVLTF. The chain combines TRBV10-3 with TRBJ2-6; weak D call: TRBD2 (5 bases). From germline, CDR1 is ENHRY and CDR2 SYGVKD. Trimming pared 6 bases from V and 0 bases from J, leaving 6 bases between. The CDR3 sequence is 14 residues long.

The chain uses TRBV30 and TRBJ2-7; TRBD1 agrees at 9 bases. This CDR3 contains 14 residues. Germline V lookup: CDR1 GTSNPN, CDR2 SVGIG (reference sequence). The V segment lost 1 base and the J segment 3 bases; nucleotides outside the gene matches: 4. CDR3 protein: CAWSAGTGHYEQYF. CDR3 bases: TGTGCCTGGAGTGCGGGGACAGGGCACTACGAGCAGTACTTC.

The V call is TRBV5-4, the J call TRBJ2-5, with TRBD2 matching 14 bases. Germline CDR1 is SGHNT and CDR2 is YYREEE (reference sequence). The CDR3 has 17 residues. Unmatched junction bases numbered 10, after V lost 4 bases and J lost 5 bases. In DNA form, the CDR3 reads TGTGCCAGCAGCCTCGCCCCGGGACTAGCGGGAGATGAGACCCAGTACTTC. It yields the protein CASSLAPGLAGDETQYF.

V and J are TRBV28 and TRBJ1-1; unclear D gene. The CDR3 is made up of 14 amino acids. Germline values: CDR1 MDHEN, CDR2 SYDVKM. V lost 8 bases and J 3 bases, leaving 16 bases between the germline ends. The CDR3 DNA sequence: TGTGCCAGCGCTAGGGCGGGGTCGGACACTGAAGCTTTCTTT. It translates to CASARAGSDTEAFF.

V is TRBV19 and J is TRBJ2-3, with a weak D call TRBD2 (6 bases). There are 15 residues in the CDR3. V lost 3 bases and J 4 bases, leaving 14 bases between the germline ends. Germline loops: CDR1 LNHDA, CDR2 SQIVND (reference sequence). CDR3 loop: CASSIAAGKADTQYF. The CDR3 nucleotides are TGTGCCAGTAGTATCGCGGCGGGGAAGGCAGATACGCAGTATTTT.

The gene calls are TRBV9 and TRBJ1-2; TRBD1 is a possible D gene (6 bases). Trimming took 4 bases from V and 1 from J, leaving 11 bases between them. The CDR3 consists of 14 residues. The germline V gene encodes CDR1 SGDLS and CDR2 YYNGEE. The CDR3 bases are TGTGCCAGCAGCCCGGGACAAGATAACTATGGCTACACCTTC. As protein: CASSPGQDNYGYTF.

The CDR3 bases are TGTGCCTGGAGTCGGGGCGGGAGTATCTACGAGCAGTACTTC. As protein: CAWSRGGSIYEQYF. This chain connects TRBV30 to TRBJ2-7, with TRBD2 matching over 7 bases. V lost 2 bases and J lost 3; bases outside the gene matches: 7. The germline V gene encodes CDR1 GTSNPN and CDR2 SVGIG (reference sequence). CDR3 length equals 14 residues.

The J gene is TRBJ1-2, the V gene TRBV25-1; 10 nucleotides line up with TRBD1. V lost 4 bases and J lost 6; bases outside the gene matches: 5. The CDR3 totals 14 residues. The germline gives CDR1 MGHDK, CDR2 SYGVNS. Written as DNA, the CDR3 is TGTGCCAGCAGTGCCCGACAGGGGGCAGATGGCTACACCTTC. Translating gives CASSARQGADGYTF.

This clone has just a few counts. This rearrangement joins TRBV28 to TRBJ2-4; D is possibly TRBD1 (5 bases). Germline-derived CDR1 and CDR2 are MDHEN and SYDVKM. This CDR3 is built from 13 residues. Trimming left V 2 bases short and J 7 bases short, with 9 bases between. In nucleotides, the CDR3 is TGTGCCAGCAGTTTAGTGCAGGGTAACATTCAGTACTTC. Protein product: CASSLVQGNIQYF.

The table lists this clone with a few counts. V and J are TRBV2 and TRBJ2-7; D gene unclear. The CDR3 consists of 13 residues. Germline V gene data show CDR1 as SNHLY and CDR2 as FYNNEI. Between the trimmed V and J ends, which lost 6 bases and 6 bases, there was a span of 15 bases. As DNA, the CDR3 is TGTGCCAGCAGGGTCGAATCTCAAGCCGAGCAGTACTTC. Its translation: CASRVESQAEQYF.

This clone was picked up a small number of times. Here the CDR3 reads CASSPGQEWNTEAFF. CDR3 DNA sequence: TGTGCCAGTAGTCCCGGACAGGAGTGGAACACTGAAGCTTTCTTT. The chain couples TRBV19 to TRBJ1-1, with 7 bases identical to TRBD1. The CDR3 consists of 15 residues. V lost 5 bases to trimming and J lost 1 base; unmatched junction nucleotides: 7. Germline CDR1 is LNHDA and CDR2 is SQIVND (reference sequence).

The genes are TRBV6-5 and TRBJ2-1; the D is unclear. CDR1 is MNHEY and CDR2 is SVGAGI in the germline V gene. V dropped 0 bases and J dropped 10 bases, with 13 bases sitting between them. This CDR3 has 14 amino acids. CDR3: CASSYSYSAAEQFF. The CDR3 DNA reads as TGTGCCAGCAGTTACTCGTACTCCGCCGCGGAGCAGTTCTTC.

This clone has more than one count but fewer than ten. The chain combines TRBV20-1 with TRBJ2-1; D is undetermined. V was trimmed by 8 bases and J by 6 bases, leaving 11 bases between them. CDR3 length: 11 residues. Germline CDR1 and CDR2: DFQATT and SNEGSKA (reference sequence). DNA for the CDR3: TGCAGTTCCCCTACGATCAATGAGCAGTTCTTC. Protein sequence: CSSPTINEQFF.

This clone was recorded a few times. The gene calls are TRBV30 and TRBJ1-2, with D unresolved. Germline V gives CDR1 GTSNPN, CDR2 SVGIG (reference sequence). V gave up 4 bases and J gave up 4 bases, with 16 bases separating them. CDR3 length: 14 amino acids. Written as DNA, the CDR3 is TGTGCCTGGATTAAATCAGACTCTACCTATGGCTACACCTTC. This codes for CAWIKSDSTYGYTF.

With regard to this clone: The sample carries other DNA sequences with the same CDR3. The chain combines TRBV4-3 with TRBJ1-1; D gene ambiguous. V was cut by 0 bases and J by 3 bases, with 8 bases left in between. This CDR3 spans 14 amino acids. Germline CDR1 and CDR2: LGHNA and YSLEER. DNA for the CDR3: TGCGCCAGCAGCCAAGATCGTGGCTACACTGAAGCTTTCTTT. This translates into CASSQDRGYTEAFF.

This chain joins TRBV4-1 and TRBJ1-6, with 10 bases identical to TRBD1. Germline CDR1 is MGHRA and CDR2 is YSYEKL. With V trimmed by 4 bases and J by 3 bases, 9 bases remained unmatched. The CDR3 is made up of 18 amino acids. In DNA, the CDR3 is TGCGCCAGCAGCCGCTTAACCGGGACAGGGGACTATAATTCACCCCTCCACTTT. It codes for CASSRLTGTGDYNSPLHF.

The chain carries TRBV28 and TRBJ2-7, with TRBD1 as a possible D gene (5 bases). The CDR3 length is 14 residues. The V gene lost 2 bases and the J gene lost 4 bases, with 12 bases spanning the gap. Germline V lookup: CDR1 MDHEN, CDR2 SYDVKM. The CDR3 loop is CASSLQGWVYEQYF. DNA for the CDR3: TGTGCCAGCAGTTTACAGGGATGGGTATACGAGCAGTACTTC. The full variable domain, its missing parts supplied by reference TRBV28 and TRBJ2-7, is DVKVTQSSRYLVKRTGEKVFLECVQDMDHENMFWYRQDPGLGLRLIYFSYDVKMKEKGDIPEGYSVSREKKERFSLILESASTNQTSMYLCASSLQGWVYEQYFGPGTRLTVT.

Points on this clone: In this CDR3 the conserved last residue, phenylalanine or tryptophan, is missing, so a read error is likely. The chain carries TRBV9 and TRBJ1-2; D might be TRBD1 (5 bases). Germline lookup yields CDR1 SGDLS and CDR2 YYNGEE. The CDR3 has 15 amino acids. The V gene lost 4 bases and the J gene lost 0 bases, with 13 bases spanning the gap. CDR3 DNA: TGTGCCAGCAGCCCCAGACAGCAGTCTAACTATGGCTACACCTCC. It codes for CASSPRQQSNYGYTS.

This clone was seen more than once but under ten times. The gene calls are TRBV6-6 and TRBJ2-7; TRBD1 is a possible D gene (5 bases). CDR3 length: 13 amino acids. Trimming left V 5 bases short and J 0 bases short, with 8 bases between. The germline V gene encodes CDR1 MNHNY and CDR2 SVGAGI (reference sequence). The CDR3 loop reads CASSIGDSYEQYF. Written as DNA, the CDR3 is TGTGCCAGCAGTATAGGGGACTCCTACGAGCAGTACTTC.

The chain joins TRBV18 to TRBJ2-1, with D possibly matching TRBD1 (5 bases). CDR3 size: 14 residues. V was trimmed by 6 bases and J by 9 bases, leaving 18 bases between them. From germline, CDR1 is KGHSH and CDR2 LQKENI. This chain's CDR3 is CASSPDQGLGEQFF. CDR3 in DNA: TGTGCCAGCTCCCCCGATCAGGGTTTGGGTGAGCAGTTCTTC. The full variable domain, in which reference TRBV18 and TRBJ2-1 provide the parts outside the CDR3, is NAGVMQNPRHLVRRRGQEARLRCSPMKGHSHVYWYRQLPEEGLKFMVYLQKENIIDESGMPKERFSAEFPKEGPSILRIQQVVRGDSAAYFCASSPDQGLGEQFFGPGTRLTVL.